The T cell receptor beta chain under discussion was sequenced for a study of T cell repertoires in cytomegalovirus infection. Study conclusions and caveats: Dominating the ex vivo response were HLA-C-restricted CMV-specific TCR beta clonotypes.

About this clonotype itself: What it recognizes is unknown.

One entry per CDR3 protein, called by TCRdb with MiXCR from the reads. The sample carries some 590,000 distinct CDR3 sequences, around two fifths recorded once. Germline V CDR1 and CDR2: SGHAT, FQNNGV. The CDR3 has 14 residues. V dropped 5 bases and J dropped 1 base, with 12 bases sitting between them. V usage is TRBV11-2 and J usage is TRBJ2-7; D uncertain. The clonotype was recovered from a human donor in good health (CMV status not recorded). Some clones in this sample may be carry-over from other donors' samples. Sequencing used cultured PBMCs, obtained from culture after CMV antigen stimulation. The CDR3 coding sequence is TGTGCCAGCAGCCTCGGCGAGCCTTCCTACGAGCAGTACTTC. Translated, it gives CASSLGEPSYEQYF.